The 24 T cell receptor beta chains listed next were all sequenced from one sample in a study of neurological immune-mediated disorders. TCRdb re-called the 5' RACE reads through MiXCR, storing one row per CDR3 protein. The sample contains 40,000 to 60,000 distinct CDR3 sequences, about an eighth of which appear only once. As to time point: longitudinal time-point 2. The sample was PBMCs. Every receptor here comes from a male donor with HTLV-1-associated myelopathy (HAM/TSP).

There are many counts of this clonotype. The chain joins TRBV7-2 to TRBJ2-1; the D gene could be TRBD1 or TRBD2 (6 bases each). Germline loops: CDR1 SGHTA, CDR2 FQGNSA. The V and J ends lost 6 bases and 1 base respectively, with 13 bases between them. The length of the CDR3 is 15 residues. CDR3 amino acids: CASRVQGGSYNEQFF. CDR3 DNA sequence: TGTGCCAGCAGAGTACAGGGAGGTTCCTACAATGAGCAGTTCTTC.

This clonotype was seen repeatedly, ten times or more. The chain employs TRBV28 and TRBJ2-7, with 7 bases that match TRBD1. Germline trimming cut 0 bases from V and 5 bases from J; bases unmatched to any gene: 4. Per the germline V gene, CDR1 is MDHEN and CDR2 is SYDVKM. The CDR3 is 14 amino acids. CDR3 loop: CASSLWRGLDEQYF. In DNA form, the CDR3 reads TGTGCCAGCAGTTTATGGAGGGGGCTGGACGAGCAGTACTTC.

In its sample, this clonotype was seen many times. The chain is built from TRBV7-2 and TRBJ2-5, with 7 bases aligning to TRBD2. From germline, CDR1 is SGHTA and CDR2 FQGNSA. V lost 4 bases, J lost 0 bases, and 8 bases stayed unmatched. The CDR3 contains 16 residues. The DNA of the CDR3 is TGTGCCAGCAGCTCAAGGCGGGGGAATAACCAAGAGACCCAGTACTTC. Amino acids: CASSSRRGNNQETQYF.

The chain couples TRBV18 to TRBJ1-4, with D possibly being TRBD1 (6 bases). There are 15 residues in the CDR3. Germline loops: CDR1 KGHSH, CDR2 LQKENI. V lost 3 bases and J lost 7, with 15 bases in between. Here the CDR3 DNA reads TGTGCCAGCTCACCGCCGGACAGTGCCATTGAAAAACTGTTTTTT. This codes for CASSPPDSAIEKLFF.

The CDR3 coding sequence is TGCGCCAGCAACCCTGACTGGCGCCAAGAGACCCAGTACTTC. Its translation is CASNPDWRQETQYF. The V call is TRBV4-3, the J call TRBJ2-5, with D unclear. This CDR3 has 14 amino acids. Trimming pared 7 bases from V and 1 base from J, leaving 13 bases between. Germline V gene data show CDR1 as LGHNA and CDR2 as YSLEER.

This clonotype was seen ten or more times. The chain recombines TRBV20-1 with TRBJ1-5; D remains unclear. The V gene's germline CDR1 is DFQATT and CDR2 SNEGSKA (reference sequence). Deletions cut 1 base from V and 0 bases from J, with 10 bases between. This CDR3 has 15 amino acids. The CDR3 DNA reads TGCAGTGCTAGAGTAACGGCAGTTAGCAATCAGCCCCAGCATTTT. Its translation is CSARVTAVSNQPQHF.

Many counts were recorded for this clonotype. The CDR3: CATIVSGTGGPIAYNSPLHF. CDR3 DNA: TGTGCCACCATCGTATCTGGTACAGGGGGCCCGATTGCCTATAATTCACCCCTCCACTTT. V is TRBV24-1 and J is TRBJ1-6; 9 bases fit TRBD1. Unmatched junction bases numbered 18, after V lost 8 bases and J lost 2 bases. Germline loops: CDR1 KGHDR, CDR2 SFDVKD. This CDR3 comprises 20 residues.

In this sample, this clonotype turned up many times. The chain has TRBV6-2 or TRBV6-3 and TRBJ2-6; D is undetermined. Germline V CDR1 and CDR2: MNHEY, SVGEGT. The ends were cut back, 4 bases at V and 0 bases at J, with 7 bases in the middle. This CDR3 contains 15 residues. This chain's CDR3 is CASSLDHSGANVLTF. The CDR3, as DNA: TGTGCCAGCAGTTTAGACCACTCTGGGGCCAACGTCCTGACTTTC.

This chain uses TRBV5-1 with TRBJ2-5; 8 bases are a match to TRBD1. The V and J ends lost 0 bases and 1 base, in that order; junction bases with no gene match: 2. Germline-derived CDR1 and CDR2 are SGHRS and YFSETQ. The CDR3 has 15 residues. DNA for the CDR3: TGCGCCAGCAGCTTGGTGGGGACAGGCCAAGAGACCCAGTACTTC. Translated: CASSLVGTGQETQYF.

This clonotype was counted ten times or more. The rearrangement links TRBV5-1 to TRBJ2-7; D might be TRBD1 or TRBD2, each matching 6 bases. The CDR3 consists of 14 residues. Germline V gives CDR1 SGHRS, CDR2 YFSETQ. V lost 5 bases and J lost 5, with 17 bases in between. The CDR3 DNA follows: TGCGCCAGCAGTTTAGGGGGGAACGGCGACGAGCAGTACTTC. Protein sequence: CASSLGGNGDEQYF.

This clonotype was counted at least ten times. The chain carries TRBV7-2 and TRBJ1-4; unclear D gene. CDR1 is SGHTA, CDR2 FQGNSA, per germline. The CDR3 is made up of 15 amino acids. V was cut by 2 bases and J by 7 bases, with 14 bases left in between. The CDR3 is CASSLREMPGEKLFF. CDR3 DNA: TGTGCCAGCAGCTTACGGGAAATGCCGGGTGAAAAACTGTTTTTT. Full variable domain (rest looked up from reference TRBV7-2 and TRBJ1-4): GAGVSQSPSNKVTEKGKDVELRCDPISGHTALYWYRQSLGQGLEFLIYFQGNSAPDKSGLPSDRFSAERTGGSVSTLTIQRTQQEDSAVYLCASSLREMPGEKLFFGSGTQLSVL.

This clonotype was detected ten times or more. This chain connects TRBV20-1 to TRBJ2-1; maybe TRBD2 (5 bases). The CDR3 consists of 15 residues. V lost 7 bases to trimming and J lost 0 bases, with 16 bases between them. Looked up from germline, CDR1 is DFQATT and CDR2 is SNEGSKA (reference sequence). CDR3 protein: CSVEVRGPSYNEQFF. CDR3 nucleotide sequence: TGCAGTGTCGAAGTCCGGGGTCCCTCCTACAATGAGCAGTTCTTC.

This clonotype has at least ten counts. The chain combines TRBV11-3 with TRBJ2-1, with TRBD2 matching 10 bases. Germline CDR1 is SGHNT and CDR2 is YENEEA. The V gene end was trimmed by 0 bases and the J gene end by 9 bases; junction bases not matched to a gene: 11. This CDR3 is built from 17 residues. The CDR3 protein is CASSLDSTSAGGREQFF. For the CDR3, the DNA is TGTGCCAGCAGCTTAGATAGCACATCAGCGGGGGGGCGTGAGCAGTTCTTC.

This clonotype has ten or more counts. This chain joins TRBV12-3 or TRBV12-4 and TRBJ1-2; D call uncertain. This CDR3 is 14 amino acids long. Trimming left V 0 bases short and J 6 bases short, with 11 bases between. The CDR3 here is CASSLARRSNGYTF. The CDR3 coding sequence is TGTGCCAGCAGTTTAGCGCGACGGAGCAATGGCTACACCTTC.

This clonotype has a count of ten or more. The rearrangement joins TRBV5-1 to TRBJ2-7; 8 bases match TRBD2. The trim removed 4 bases at V and 5 bases at J, leaving 14 bases unmatched. The CDR3 is made up of 16 amino acids. Germline CDR1 and CDR2: SGHRS and YFSETQ. CDR3 protein: CASSLELAGSWNEQYF. The CDR3 coding sequence is TGCGCCAGCAGCCTCGAATTAGCGGGGTCCTGGAACGAGCAGTACTTC.

This clonotype has at least ten counts. The chain uses TRBV6-5 and TRBJ2-3; a weak D match, TRBD2 (7 bases). The V and J ends lost 7 bases and 2 bases respectively, with 19 bases between them. This CDR3 has 16 amino acids. Looked up from germline, CDR1 is MNHEY and CDR2 is SVGAGI. The chain's CDR3 is CASTSSGGGDTDTQYF. In nucleotides, the CDR3 is TGTGCCAGCACCTCAAGCGGAGGGGGGGACACAGATACGCAGTATTTT.

This clonotype was counted ten times or more. The rearrangement links TRBV5-1 to TRBJ1-1; 7 nucleotides agree with TRBD1. This CDR3 region has 14 residues. J lost 3 bases, V lost 4 bases, and 6 bases had no gene match. The germline gives CDR1 SGHRS, CDR2 YFSETQ. CDR3 residues: CASSLRGQDTEAFF. The CDR3 DNA reads as TGCGCCAGCAGCCTGAGGGGGCAGGACACTGAAGCTTTCTTT.

This clonotype appeared many times. The chain employs TRBV29-1 and TRBJ2-7; no clear D. This CDR3 has 11 residues. CDR1 is SQVTM and CDR2 is ANQGSEA in the germline V gene. Trimming took off 8 bases at V and 2 bases at J, with 10 bases between the two ends. This CDR3 reads CSTLSAYEQYF. CDR3 nucleotide sequence: TGCAGCACCTTAAGCGCCTACGAGCAGTACTTC.

The sample holds many counts of this clonotype. This sequence joins TRBV20-1 and TRBJ1-5, with 7 bases lining up with TRBD1. This CDR3 is built from 14 residues. V lost 3 bases to trimming and J lost 4 bases; unmatched junction nucleotides: 6. In germline, CDR1 is DFQATT, CDR2 SNEGSKA (reference sequence). The CDR3 DNA follows: TGCAGTGCTAGTCTGGACAGGTTGAATCAGCCCCAGCATTTT. Amino acids: CSASLDRLNQPQHF.

This clonotype was seen more than once but under ten times. An end of the junction does not agree with germline; a read error may underlie this. The chain is built from TRBV4-3 and TRBJ2-3; 7 bases agree with TRBD1. CDR1 LGHNA and CDR2 YSLEER come from the germline V gene. CDR3 length: 12 amino acids. CDR3: CASSPGTDMQYF. The CDR3 DNA sequence: TGCGCCAGCAGCCCCGGGACAGATATGCAGTATTTT.

In its sample, this clonotype was seen many times. The V and J genes are TRBV28 and TRBJ2-7; no clear D gene. CDR1 MDHEN and CDR2 SYDVKM come from the germline V gene. This CDR3 is 14 amino acids long. Trimming stripped 5 bases from V and 1 base from J, with 12 bases between. The CDR3 loop is CASSPQSPSYEQYF. The CDR3 DNA reads as TGTGCCAGCAGTCCCCAATCTCCTTCCTACGAGCAGTACTTC.

This clonotype was recorded many times. The chain joins TRBV7-2 to TRBJ2-7; TRBD1 matches 9 bases. In germline, CDR1 is SGHTA, CDR2 FQGNSA. The ends lost 4 bases at V and 7 bases at J; junction bases unmatched: 11. CDR3 length: 15 residues. CDR3 sequence: CASSSLPGQGQEQYF. DNA for the CDR3: TGTGCCAGCAGCTCCTTGCCGGGACAGGGCCAGGAGCAGTACTTC.

This clonotype was counted at least ten times. The V and J genes are TRBV28 and TRBJ1-5; D possibly corresponds to TRBD1 (5 bases). This CDR3 comprises 15 residues. Trimming removed 6 bases from V and 0 bases from J, with 12 bases in between. Germline V gives CDR1 MDHEN, CDR2 SYDVKM. CDR3 loop: CASRPVQGSNQPQHF. CDR3 nucleotides: TGTGCCAGCAGGCCCGTCCAGGGTAGCAATCAGCCCCAGCATTTT.

Many counts were recorded for this clonotype. This chain uses TRBV12-3 or TRBV12-4 with TRBJ2-1, with 7 nucleotides matching TRBD2. With V trimmed by 5 bases and J by 5 bases, 12 bases remained unmatched. The CDR3 extends over 16 amino acids. In nucleotides, the CDR3 is TGTGCCAGCAGTGTGGGCCAGCGGGGAGGGGACAATGAGCAGTTCTTC. It translates to CASSVGQRGGDNEQFF.